The clone carrying this T cell receptor beta chain was recorded a few times. The antigen is undetermined. This sample was taken from a study of T cells after yellow fever vaccination. General study points: Post-booster samples contained most primary-vaccination clones (more than 95% CD4, about 90% CD8). Although most clonotypes did not, a small share appeared in both CD4 and CD8 compartments. On re-exposure, the response was weaker but peaked faster, at day 5 versus 15.

V lost 3 bases, J lost 2 bases, and 9 bases lay in between. The length of the CDR3 is 13 residues. CDR1 and CDR2 from the germline V gene are SGHDT and YYEEEE. 5'RACE template switching produced TCR cDNA carrying a universal primer site and UMIs. TCRdb used MiXCR to reprocess the 5' RACE reads, holding one entry per CDR3 protein. The table records roughly 500,000 distinct CDR3 sequences, 15% to 20% of them present only once. This sequence originates from a man aged 25 to 40 who received the YFV17D yellow fever vaccine. The genes are TRBV5-6 and TRBJ2-7; a possible D gene is TRBD1 (6 bases). Specimen: PBMCs, collected 15 days after the yellow fever booster vaccination. CDR3 sequence (DNA): TGTGCCAGCAGCTACAGGGTTACCTACGAGCAGTACTTC. Amino acids: CASSYRVTYEQYF.